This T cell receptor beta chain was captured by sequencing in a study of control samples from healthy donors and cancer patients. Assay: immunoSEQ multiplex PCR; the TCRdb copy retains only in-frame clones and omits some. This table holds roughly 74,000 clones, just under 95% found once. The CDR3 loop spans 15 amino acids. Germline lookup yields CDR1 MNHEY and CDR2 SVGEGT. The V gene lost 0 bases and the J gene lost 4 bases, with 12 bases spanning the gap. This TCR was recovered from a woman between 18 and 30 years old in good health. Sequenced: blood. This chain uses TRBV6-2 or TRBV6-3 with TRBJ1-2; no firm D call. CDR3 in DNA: TGTGCCAGCAGTTACTCGAAAGGCCGAATCTATGGCTACACCTTC. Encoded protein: CASSYSKGRIYGYTF.